Each of the 23 T cell receptor beta chains below was sequenced from the same sample in a study of CD4 and CD8 cells across lung adenocarcinoma regions. One entry per CDR3 protein results from TCRdb running MiXCR on the PCR reads. The table records around 8,000 distinct CDR3 sequences, 46% of them present only once. The specimen sequenced was CD4+ T cells from the margin of a lung tumor. These receptor sequences come from a female donor with lung adenocarcinoma. The CD4 and CD8 labels of this study may be unreliable.

This clonotype has more than one count but fewer than ten. The gene calls are TRBV12-3 or TRBV12-4 and TRBJ2-3; 13 bases map to TRBD2. This CDR3 is built from 15 residues. Germline trimming cut 3 bases from V and 6 bases from J; bases unmatched to any gene: 3. DNA of the CDR3: TGTGCCAGCAGTTTGCGGACTAGCGGGAGTGATACGCAGTATTTT. As protein: CASSLRTSGSDTQYF.

CDR3 region: CASSRPGLGVDEQFF. Here the CDR3 DNA reads TGTGCCAGCAGCCGCCCGGGACTGGGAGTCGATGAGCAGTTCTTC. This chain connects TRBV6-1 to TRBJ2-3, with D possibly matching TRBD2 (6 bases). The DNA matches TRBJ2-1 better at its end, which makes the J call doubtful. The CDR3 loop spans 15 amino acids. Germline V gene sequence: CDR1 MNHNS, CDR2 SASEGT.

V and J are TRBV7-2 and TRBJ2-1; D might be TRBD2 (5 bases). Germline CDR1 is SGHTA and CDR2 is FQGNSA. V was shortened by 3 bases and J by 3 bases, with 9 bases between the two germline ends. The CDR3 loop spans 14 amino acids. The CDR3 nucleotides read TGTGCCAGCAGCTTCCCCGGGATCTACAATGAGCAGTTCTTC. Its translation: CASSFPGIYNEQFF.

This clonotype has more than one count but fewer than ten. This chain joins TRBV6-5 and TRBJ2-5; unclear D gene. The CDR3 is made up of 13 amino acids. The germline V gene has CDR1 MNHEY and CDR2 SVGAGI. Trimming stripped 4 bases from V and 1 base from J, with 7 bases between. CDR3 in amino acids: CASSSEIQETQYF. The CDR3 bases are TGTGCCAGCAGTTCCGAGATCCAAGAGACCCAGTACTTC.

This chain links TRBV6-1 with TRBJ2-1, with 8 nucleotides matching TRBD1. The V segment lost 1 base and the J segment 5 bases; nucleotides outside the gene matches: 7. The germline V gene has CDR1 MNHNS and CDR2 SASEGT. The CDR3 covers 16 residues. CDR3 DNA: TGTGCCAGCAGTGAAGGAGTGGGCAGGGGGCACAATGAGCAGTTCTTC. Residues: CASSEGVGRGHNEQFF.

The chain combines TRBV7-8 with TRBJ2-5; TRBD2 agrees at 8 bases. J lost 2 bases, V lost 5 bases, and 7 bases had no gene match. CDR3 length: 15 residues. CDR1 is SGHVS and CDR2 is FQNEAQ in the germline V gene. This CDR3 reads CASSDSGMRQETQYF. CDR3 nucleotides: TGTGCCAGCAGCGATAGCGGGATGAGGCAAGAGACCCAGTACTTC.

The rearrangement joins TRBV5-1 to TRBJ2-3; a possible D gene is TRBD2 (6 bases). Germline lookup yields CDR1 SGHRS and CDR2 YFSETQ. CDR3 length equals 14 residues. The ends were cut back, 6 bases at V and 5 bases at J, with 16 bases in the middle. CDR3 loop: CASTGRGLGDTQYF. DNA of the CDR3: TGCGCCAGCACGGGGCGGGGATTAGGAGATACGCAGTATTTT.

In the case of this clonotype: With a much larger clone just one base away, this may be a read error. The CDR3 reads CASSFDRGEQFF. DNA for the CDR3: TGTGCCAGCAGCTTTGACAGGGGCGAGCAGTTCTTC. The rearrangement joins TRBV7-2 to TRBJ2-1; 8 bases fit TRBD1. The ends lost 3 bases at V and 10 bases at J; junction bases unmatched: 2. The CDR3 is 12 amino acids. In germline, CDR1 is SGHTA, CDR2 FQGNSA. Variable domain in full (rest from reference TRBV7-2 and TRBJ2-1): GAGVSQSPSNKVTEKGKDVELRCDPISGHTALYWYRQSLGQGLEFLIYFQGNSAPDKSGLPSDRFSAERTGGSVSTLTIQRTQQEDSAVYLCASSFDRGEQFFGPGTRLTVL.

The genes are TRBV3-1 and TRBJ2-2, with 8 bases matching TRBD1. V was pared by 4 bases and J by 5 bases, with 3 bases of the junction left unmatched. CDR1 and CDR2 from the germline V gene are LGHDT and YNNKEL (reference sequence). CDR3 length: 14 residues. The CDR3 DNA reads as TGTGCCAGCAGCCTCACAGGGGGGACCGGGGAGCTGTTTTTT. This gives the protein CASSLTGGTGELFF.

This clonotype is deemed medium-sized (0.01 to 0.1%). The chain links TRBV6-6 to TRBJ1-1, with D uncertain. V was shortened by 7 bases and J by 5 bases, with 23 bases between the two germline ends. This CDR3 is built from 16 residues. Germline loops: CDR1 MNHNY, CDR2 SVGAGI (reference sequence). CDR3 region: CASTERVGRYETEAFF. The DNA of the CDR3 is TGTGCCAGCACCGAAAGGGTCGGGCGGTACGAGACTGAAGCTTTCTTT.

The rearrangement uses TRBV6-1 and TRBJ2-3; TRBD1 aligns across 10 bases. Germline V lookup: CDR1 MNHNS, CDR2 SASEGT. V dropped 7 bases and J dropped 2; count of bases not matched to a gene: 12. The length of the CDR3 is 17 residues. CDR3 DNA sequence: TGTGCCAGCAAGAGACAGGGGGCTACCTTTACCACAGATACGCAGTATTTT. This gives the protein CASKRQGATFTTDTQYF.

The rearrangement joins TRBV6-1 to TRBJ2-6, with D unresolved. The V and J ends lost 1 base and 1 base respectively, with 2 bases between them. Germline values: CDR1 MNHNS, CDR2 SASEGT. The CDR3 covers 14 residues. CDR3 bases: TGTGCCAGCAGTGAAGGGTCTGGGGCCAACGTCCTGACTTTC. Residues: CASSEGSGANVLTF.

The chain carries TRBV4-1 and TRBJ2-3; TRBD1 is a possible D gene (5 bases). The CDR3 extends over 19 amino acids. Trimming took 1 base from V and 2 from J, leaving 22 bases between them. From germline, CDR1 is MGHRA and CDR2 YSYEKL. The CDR3 region is CASSQGSFLPGSITDTQYF. As DNA, the CDR3 is TGCGCCAGCAGCCAAGGTTCGTTCTTGCCAGGGTCCATCACAGATACGCAGTATTTT.

This clonotype is termed medium-sized (0.01 to 0.1%). This chain joins TRBV27 and TRBJ2-5; possibly TRBD1 or TRBD2 for D (7 bases each). With the DNA end fitting TRBJ2-7 better, the J assignment may be wrong. CDR1 and CDR2 from the germline V gene are MNHEY and SMNVEV (reference sequence). The CDR3 consists of 15 residues. This CDR3 reads CASSLRTRGGYEQYF. DNA of the CDR3: TGTGCCAGCAGTTTACGTACCAGGGGGGGCTACGAGCAGTACTTC.

This clonotype has a count of ten or more. The chain joins TRBV6-1 to TRBJ2-2; TRBD2 matches 10 bases. The junction had 6 bases not matched to a gene; V was cut back by 8 bases and J by 3 bases. This CDR3 comprises 15 residues. The V gene's germline CDR1 is MNHNS and CDR2 SASEGT. The CDR3 sequence is CASPRTSGHTGELFF. The CDR3 region has the DNA TGTGCCAGCCCCAGGACTAGCGGACACACCGGGGAGCTGTTTTTT.

This clonotype ranks as medium-sized. V and J are TRBV6-2 or TRBV6-3 and TRBJ2-5, with 10 bases identical to TRBD2. The better agreement between TRBJ2-7 and the DNA end casts doubt on the J call. This CDR3 has 19 residues. Looked up from germline, CDR1 is MNHEY and CDR2 is SVGEGT. The CDR3 sequence: CASSYTFQREGSPQNEQYF. In DNA, the CDR3 is TGTGCCAGCAGTTACACCTTTCAGCGGGAGGGATCGCCTCAGAACGAGCAGTACTTC.

This clonotype is medium-sized within its sample. The chain is built from TRBV6-1 and TRBJ2-1; D might be TRBD1 (5 bases). The CDR3 extends over 17 amino acids. V lost 0 bases and J 15 bases, leaving 27 bases between the germline ends. Germline assignment: CDR1 MNHNS and CDR2 SASEGT. CDR3 DNA: TGTGCCAGCAGTGAAGCGCTTAAAACGGGTGTTTCCGGACACATGTTCTTC. Translating it yields CASSEALKTGVSGHMFF.

The chain links TRBV6-1 to TRBJ2-1; 7 bases fit TRBD2. Per germline, CDR1 MNHNS and CDR2 SASEGT. After removal of 8 bases from V and 7 bases from J, the junction contained 8 bases not matched to a gene. This CDR3 has 13 residues. CDR3 in amino acids: CASGREFPNEQFF. CDR3 nucleotide sequence: TGTGCCAGCGGGCGGGAGTTTCCAAATGAGCAGTTCTTC.

This clonotype was seen only a few times. The V call is TRBV6-1, the J call TRBJ2-7; 10 bases map to TRBD1. Germline loops: CDR1 MNHNS, CDR2 SASEGT. The V gene end was trimmed by 5 bases and the J gene end by 8 bases; junction bases not matched to a gene: 6. The CDR3 is 13 amino acids. Here the CDR3 reads CASSTRTGGKQYF. Written as DNA, the CDR3 is TGTGCCAGCAGTACCCGGACAGGGGGTAAGCAGTACTTC.

Regarding this clonotype: At one boundary the junction diverges from the germline segment, which might be a read error. The chain has TRBV25-1 and TRBJ2-5; 7 positions agree with TRBD2. The CDR3 runs to 17 residues. The germline CDR1 and CDR2 sequences are MGHDK and SYGVNS. CDR3 in DNA: TGTGCCAGCAGTGAGGGCGGTGGCGGGAGTGGCCCAGAGACGCAGTACTTC. Amino acid sequence: CASSEGGGGSGPETQYF.

This clonotype was picked up many times. The V gene is TRBV6-5, the J gene TRBJ2-3, with D tentatively TRBD1 or TRBD2 (6 bases each). Germline assignment: CDR1 MNHEY and CDR2 SVGAGI. The V end lost 0 bases, the J end lost 2 bases, and 12 bases lay between the germline ends. The CDR3 totals 16 residues. CDR3 residues: CASSYSGAGLTDTQYF. The CDR3 coding sequence is TGTGCCAGCAGTTACTCGGGGGCGGGACTCACAGATACGCAGTATTTT.

For this clonotype: Germline is not matched at one junction end, which may reflect a read error. The chain joins TRBV27 to TRBJ2-4, with D tentatively TRBD1 or TRBD2 (5 bases each). The CDR3 totals 13 residues. The germline V gene has CDR1 MNHEY and CDR2 SMNVEV (reference sequence). The CDR3 bases are TGCGCCACGGGGCCGAGAGCCAAAAATACTCAGTACTTT. Translating gives CATGPRAKNTQYF.

Details on this clonotype: The junction shows a germline mismatch at one end, possibly a read error. V usage is TRBV27 and J usage is TRBJ2-3, with unresolved D. The CDR3 runs to 13 residues. Germline V lookup: CDR1 MNHEY, CDR2 SMNVEV (reference sequence). The CDR3 DNA follows: TGTGGCAGCAGGTCGAGACCTCCAGATACCCAGTACTTT. Amino acids: CGSRSRPPDTQYF.